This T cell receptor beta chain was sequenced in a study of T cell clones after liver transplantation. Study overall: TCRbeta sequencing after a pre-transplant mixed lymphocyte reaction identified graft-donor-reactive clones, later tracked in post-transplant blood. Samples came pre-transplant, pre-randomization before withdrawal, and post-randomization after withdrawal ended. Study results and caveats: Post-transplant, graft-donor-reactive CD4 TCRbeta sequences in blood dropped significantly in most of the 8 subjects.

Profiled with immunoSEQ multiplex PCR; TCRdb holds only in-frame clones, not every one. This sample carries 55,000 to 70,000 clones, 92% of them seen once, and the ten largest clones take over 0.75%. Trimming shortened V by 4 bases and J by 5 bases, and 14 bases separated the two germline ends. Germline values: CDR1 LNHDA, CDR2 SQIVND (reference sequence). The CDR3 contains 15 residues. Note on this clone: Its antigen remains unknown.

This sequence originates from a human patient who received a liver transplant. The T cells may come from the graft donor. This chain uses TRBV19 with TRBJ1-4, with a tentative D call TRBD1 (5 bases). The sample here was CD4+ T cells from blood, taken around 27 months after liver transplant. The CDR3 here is CASSTRQLQNEKLFF. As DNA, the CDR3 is TGTGCCAGTAGTACTAGACAGCTTCAAAATGAAAAACTGTTTTTT.